There are a few counts of the clone carrying this T cell receptor (beta chain). The data originate from a study of identical twins. TCRdb passed the 5' RACE reads through MiXCR, listing each CDR3 protein once. The profile shows hundreds of thousands of distinct CDR3 sequences, about 18% of them singletons. V was shortened by 0 bases and J by 3 bases, with 13 bases between the two germline ends. This CDR3 is 15 amino acids long. Per germline, CDR1 SGDLS and CDR2 YYNGEE. The same data also went into a second study, on T cells expressing NK-cell markers.

The chain has TRBV9 and TRBJ2-7; D might be TRBD2 (5 bases). The sample taken for sequencing was PBMCs. This clonotype was obtained from a young woman in good health. DNA for the CDR3: TGTGCCAGCAGCGTAGGAAGGCTAGCCAGCTACGAGCAGTACTTC. Its protein product is CASSVGRLASYEQYF. Full variable domain (remainder filled in from reference TRBV9 and TRBJ2-7): DSGVTQTPKHLITATGQRVTLRCSPRSGDLSVYWYQQSLDQGLQFLIQYYNGEERAKGNILERFSAQQFPDLHSELNLSSLELGDSALYFCASSVGRLASYEQYFGPGTRLTVT.